A single sample is the source of the 25 T cell receptor beta chains below, sequenced in a study of T cell repertoires in cytomegalovirus infection. TCRdb reprocessed the reads with MiXCR, giving one entry per CDR3 protein. The data show about 450,000 distinct CDR3 sequences, with roughly 30% seen just once and approximately 13% held by the top ten. The sample was PBMCs. These TCRs come from a human donor in good health (CMV status not recorded). Some clones in this sample may be carry-over from other donors' samples.

J is TRBJ1-5 and V is TRBV2; D ambiguous. Looked up from germline, CDR1 is SNHLY and CDR2 is FYNNEI. The CDR3 loop spans 14 amino acids. V lost 3 bases, J lost 7 bases, and 13 bases lay in between. The DNA of the CDR3 is TGTGCCAGCAGTGATGGCCCTAGGCGCCAGCCCCAGCATTTT. Amino acids: CASSDGPRRQPQHF.

This clonotype was seen only a few times. The chain carries TRBV20-1 and TRBJ1-6; D might be TRBD1 (5 bases). Germline loops: CDR1 DFQATT, CDR2 SNEGSKA (reference sequence). V lost 5 bases, J lost 6 bases, and 8 bases lay in between. The CDR3 runs 12 residues. In DNA form, the CDR3 reads TGCAGTGCTTACGGGGGTAATTCACCCCTCCACTTT. Its translation is CSAYGGNSPLHF.

This clonotype turned up a few times. This sequence joins TRBV7-6 and TRBJ2-2, with D maybe TRBD1 (5 bases). Germline V gene sequence: CDR1 SGHVS, CDR2 FNYEAQ. The CDR3 extends over 17 amino acids. V dropped 4 bases and J dropped 3 bases, with 18 bases sitting between them. Here the CDR3 reads CASSYPLGVGDTGELFF. In DNA form, the CDR3 reads TGTGCCAGCAGCTACCCGCTAGGAGTAGGGGACACCGGGGAGCTGTTTTTT.

This clonotype was seen repeatedly, ten times or more. The chain is built from TRBV7-2 and TRBJ2-1; TRBD2 matches at 14 bases. V shed 2 bases, J shed 10 bases, and the junction held 4 bases outside the gene matches. CDR3 length: 15 amino acids. CDR1 and CDR2 (germline): SGHTA, FQGNSA. CDR3 nucleotides: TGTGCCAGCAGCTTACGACTAGCGGGGGGGATCGAGCAGTTCTTC. Amino acids: CASSLRLAGGIEQFF.

There are a few counts of this clonotype. This rearrangement joins TRBV6-5 to TRBJ2-7; TRBD1 matches 7 bases. The CDR3 contains 15 residues. Unmatched junction bases numbered 4, after V lost 0 bases and J lost 2 bases. The V gene's germline CDR1 is MNHEY and CDR2 SVGAGI. Written as DNA, the CDR3 is TGTGCCAGCAGTTACTCGAGGGACAGAGCCTACGAGCAGTACTTC. Encoded protein: CASSYSRDRAYEQYF.

The chain joins TRBV5-4 to TRBJ1-6, with D unresolved. In germline, CDR1 is SGHNT, CDR2 YYREEE (reference sequence). CDR3 length equals 14 residues. Trimming removed 2 bases at V and 8 bases at J, with 11 bases between. CDR3 amino acids: CASSLQNRDSPLHF. In DNA, the CDR3 is TGTGCCAGCAGCTTACAAAATAGGGATTCACCCCTCCACTTT.

The chain carries TRBV2 and TRBJ2-7; 14 positions match TRBD2. After removal of 0 bases from V and 6 bases from J, the junction contained 1 base not matched to a gene. Germline loops: CDR1 SNHLY, CDR2 FYNNEI. CDR3 size: 15 residues. The CDR3 sequence is CASSEAGLAGAEQYF. The CDR3 bases are TGTGCCAGCAGTGAAGCGGGACTAGCGGGAGCCGAGCAGTACTTC. Together with reference TRBV2 and TRBJ2-7, the CDR3 gives the full variable domain: EPEVTQTPSHQVTQMGQEVILRCVPISNHLYFYWYRQILGQKVEFLVSFYNNEISEKSEIFDDQFSVERPDGSNFTLKIRSTKLEDSAMYFCASSEAGLAGAEQYFGPGTRLTVT.

This CDR3 reads CASSLGSGHEQYF. DNA for the CDR3: TGTGCCAGCAGCTTAGGTAGCGGACACGAGCAGTACTTC. The rearrangement joins TRBV5-6 to TRBJ2-7; weak D call: TRBD2 (6 bases). The CDR3 runs 13 residues. V shed 2 bases and J shed 5 bases, with 11 bases lying between them. Germline V CDR1 and CDR2: SGHDT, YYEEEE.

The chain employs TRBV28 and TRBJ2-1; perhaps TRBD1 as D (5 bases). This CDR3 is built from 15 residues. The V end lost 4 bases, the J end lost 6 bases, and 16 bases lay between the germline ends. Germline loops: CDR1 MDHEN, CDR2 SYDVKM. CDR3 sequence (DNA): TGTGCCAGCAGTTGTTTGCCAGGGTTCCGCAATGAGCAGTTCTTC. Translation gives CASSCLPGFRNEQFF.

This clonotype was seen a handful of times. This chain joins TRBV12-3 or TRBV12-4 and TRBJ2-1; TRBD1 agrees at 7 bases. The CDR3 loop spans 15 amino acids. With 7 bases clipped from V and 5 bases from J, the junction kept 11 bases outside the gene matches. The CDR3 region is CASTPPGTANNEQFF. In nucleotides, the CDR3 is TGTGCCAGCACCCCCCCCGGGACAGCTAACAATGAGCAGTTCTTC.

Ten or more counts support this clonotype. J is TRBJ2-1 and V is TRBV7-2; D is possibly TRBD1 or TRBD2 (5 bases each). The CDR3 is 15 amino acids. CDR1 and CDR2 (germline): SGHTA, FQGNSA. With 3 bases removed from V and 8 bases from J, the gap between germline ends came to 17 bases. The CDR3 spells CASSFRGMSKDEQFF. CDR3 nucleotides: TGTGCCAGCAGCTTTCGGGGCATGAGTAAGGATGAGCAGTTCTTC. Full variable domain (missing parts from reference TRBV7-2 and TRBJ2-1): GAGVSQSPSNKVTEKGKDVELRCDPISGHTALYWYRQSLGQGLEFLIYFQGNSAPDKSGLPSDRFSAERTGGSVSTLTIQRTQQEDSAVYLCASSFRGMSKDEQFFGPGTRLTVL.

V is TRBV7-6 and J is TRBJ2-7; 8 nucleotides agree with TRBD1. Trimming at V came to 5 bases and at J to 4 bases, leaving 7 bases not matched to a gene. This CDR3 has 14 residues. Germline V gene data show CDR1 as SGHVS and CDR2 as FNYEAQ. The CDR3 sequence: CASSPTGEPYEQYF. CDR3 sequence (DNA): TGTGCCAGCAGCCCGACAGGGGAGCCTTACGAGCAGTACTTC.

Only a few counts were recorded for this clonotype. The V call is TRBV2, the J call TRBJ2-5, with D hard to call. In germline, CDR1 is SNHLY, CDR2 FYNNEI. With 3 bases removed from V and 0 bases from J, the gap between germline ends came to 5 bases. The CDR3 is made up of 13 amino acids. The CDR3 here is CASSEEHQETQYF. CDR3 nucleotide sequence: TGTGCCAGCAGTGAGGAACACCAAGAGACCCAGTACTTC.

This clonotype has more than one count but fewer than ten. The V gene is TRBV12-3 or TRBV12-4, the J gene TRBJ1-2; unclear D gene. Trimming took 6 bases from V and 5 from J, leaving 13 bases between them. This CDR3 has 13 residues. This CDR3 reads CASSDWGTYGYTF. As DNA, the CDR3 is TGTGCCAGCAGCGACTGGGGAACGTATGGCTACACCTTC.

The CDR3 region is CASSSGLGKSYEQYF. In DNA form, the CDR3 reads TGTGCCAGCAGTAGCGGACTGGGGAAGTCCTACGAGCAGTACTTC. The chain combines TRBV6-2 or TRBV6-3 with TRBJ2-7; a weak D match, TRBD2 (5 bases). V lost 5 bases, J lost 1 base, and 15 bases lay in between. The CDR3 extends over 15 amino acids. CDR1 is MNHEY, CDR2 SVGEGT, per germline.

This clonotype was observed a few times. This rearrangement joins TRBV7-9 to TRBJ2-4; perhaps TRBD1 as D (5 bases). Germline V gives CDR1 SEHNR, CDR2 FQNEAQ (reference sequence). This CDR3 region has 14 residues. Between the trimmed V and J ends, which lost 5 bases and 5 bases, there was a span of 13 bases. DNA for the CDR3: TGTGCCAGCAGCCCTTATACGACAGAAAACATTCAGTACTTC. Protein sequence: CASSPYTTENIQYF.

This clonotype was counted many times. The rearrangement uses TRBV6-1 and TRBJ2-3; 8 bases map to TRBD1. Germline loops: CDR1 MNHNS, CDR2 SASEGT. With V trimmed by 6 bases and J by 0 bases, 5 bases remained unmatched. The CDR3 loop spans 15 amino acids. CDR3 in DNA: TGTGCCAGCAGACGACAGGGGACTAGCACAGATACGCAGTATTTT. Translation gives CASRRQGTSTDTQYF.

The chain recombines TRBV6-6 with TRBJ2-7, with 9 bases matching TRBD1. V lost 5 bases and J lost 6; bases outside the gene matches: 11. There are 15 residues in the CDR3. The germline V gene has CDR1 MNHNY and CDR2 SVGAGI (reference sequence). The CDR3 loop is CASSQGDRVLGEQYF. CDR3 sequence (DNA): TGTGCCAGCAGTCAAGGGGACAGGGTACTGGGCGAGCAGTACTTC.

This clonotype was counted many times. The V call is TRBV7-2, the J call TRBJ2-4, with D uncertain. The CDR3 length is 15 residues. V was pared by 1 base and J by 8 bases, with 15 bases between. Germline V gene data show CDR1 as SGHTA and CDR2 as FQGNSA. CDR3 sequence reads: CASSLVASPPDIQYF. The CDR3 region has the DNA TGTGCCAGCAGCTTAGTGGCCAGTCCCCCCGACATTCAGTACTTC. The full variable domain, completed using reference TRBV7-2 and TRBJ2-4, is GAGVSQSPSNKVTEKGKDVELRCDPISGHTALYWYRQSLGQGLEFLIYFQGNSAPDKSGLPSDRFSAERTGGSVSTLTIQRTQQEDSAVYLCASSLVASPPDIQYFGAGTRLSVL.

V usage is TRBV4-3 and J usage is TRBJ1-2, with 7 positions matching TRBD1. Trimming removed 5 bases from V and 8 bases from J; junction bases left unmatched: 8. This CDR3 has 13 residues. Germline V gene data show CDR1 as LGHNA and CDR2 as YSLEER. This chain's CDR3 is CASSKDRPWGYTF. CDR3 DNA: TGCGCCAGCAGCAAGGACAGGCCCTGGGGCTACACCTTC.

The CDR3 DNA is TGTGCCAGCAGCTTGGGGGGAGTTAGGGAGACCCAGTACTTC. Its translation: CASSLGGVRETQYF. This chain uses TRBV5-4 with TRBJ2-5; D is perhaps TRBD2 (5 bases). V was clipped by 0 bases and J by 5 bases, with 11 bases between them. Germline CDR1 and CDR2: SGHNT and YYREEE (reference sequence). This CDR3 is built from 14 residues.

This clonotype has just a few counts. The chain is built from TRBV28 and TRBJ1-5; 8 positions match TRBD1. The CDR3 runs to 18 residues. CDR1 is MDHEN and CDR2 is SYDVKM in the germline V gene. The trim removed 3 bases at V and 3 bases at J, leaving 13 bases unmatched. In nucleotides, the CDR3 is TGTGCCAGCAGTTTCGATACCCCGGGACAGGCGAACAATCAGCCCCAGCATTTT. Translating it yields CASSFDTPGQANNQPQHF.

This rearrangement joins TRBV6-4 to TRBJ2-1; TRBD2 aligns across 7 bases. The junction had 15 bases not matched to a gene; V was cut back by 4 bases and J by 0 bases. This CDR3 has 19 residues. CDR1 is MRHNA, CDR2 SNTAGT, per germline. The CDR3 sequence is CASSVKASGLHSSYNEQFF. CDR3 nucleotide sequence: TGTGCCAGCAGTGTGAAGGCTAGCGGACTACATAGCTCCTACAATGAGCAGTTCTTC.

The chain joins TRBV2 to TRBJ1-1; D not certain. This CDR3 is built from 13 residues. V was pared by 3 bases and J by 0 bases, with 5 bases between. Germline V gene data show CDR1 as SNHLY and CDR2 as FYNNEI. The CDR3 is CASSDPLNTEAFF. The CDR3 DNA follows: TGTGCCAGCAGTGATCCGTTGAACACTGAAGCTTTCTTT.

This clonotype appeared a few times. The J gene is TRBJ1-2, the V gene TRBV6-5; D is possibly TRBD1 (5 bases). Trimming removed 6 bases at V and 2 bases at J, with 13 bases between. CDR3 length: 14 residues. Germline V gives CDR1 MNHEY, CDR2 SVGAGI. CDR3 in DNA: TGTGCCAGCAGCCAAGACAGTCGGAACTATGGCTACACCTTC. Protein: CASSQDSRNYGYTF.